Sequencing of this TCR beta chain was carried out in a study of regulatory T cells in long-lasting Graves disease. Study outcomes and limitations: Persistent patients had a count of shared public clonotypes (around 2,500) that exceeded that of new patients (966). With persistent disease, TRBV28, TRBJ1-2 and TRBJ2-5 were the favored segments.

With respect to this clonotype: Its antigen is unidentified.

Losses at the gene ends were 6 bases for V and 7 bases for J; bases not matched to a gene: 11. Germline V gene sequence: CDR1 MGHRA, CDR2 YSYEKL. The CDR3 is 14 residues long. Stated time point: persistent/refractory GD, antithyroid drugs over 5 years with positive TRAb. With RNA extracted from PBMCs as input, the TCR library was made. Both iRepertoire HTBI primers and Arm-PCR of CDR3 regions were used to build the TCR beta libraries. TCRdb reanalysed the multiplex PCR reads using MiXCR and keeps one entry per CDR3 protein. The sample contains some 430,000 distinct CDR3 sequences, around a fifth of which appear only once.

The receptor's source is a female donor with Graves disease. V gene TRBV4-1 combines with J gene TRBJ1-2; TRBD1 agrees at 7 bases. Sequences were derived from peripheral blood mononuclear cells (PBMCs), sampled when the disease was refractory, from a patient treated with antithyroid drugs. The CDR3 loop reads CASSPGGQGRGYTF. The CDR3 nucleotides are TGCGCCAGCAGTCCAGGGGGGCAGGGCCGTGGCTACACCTTC.